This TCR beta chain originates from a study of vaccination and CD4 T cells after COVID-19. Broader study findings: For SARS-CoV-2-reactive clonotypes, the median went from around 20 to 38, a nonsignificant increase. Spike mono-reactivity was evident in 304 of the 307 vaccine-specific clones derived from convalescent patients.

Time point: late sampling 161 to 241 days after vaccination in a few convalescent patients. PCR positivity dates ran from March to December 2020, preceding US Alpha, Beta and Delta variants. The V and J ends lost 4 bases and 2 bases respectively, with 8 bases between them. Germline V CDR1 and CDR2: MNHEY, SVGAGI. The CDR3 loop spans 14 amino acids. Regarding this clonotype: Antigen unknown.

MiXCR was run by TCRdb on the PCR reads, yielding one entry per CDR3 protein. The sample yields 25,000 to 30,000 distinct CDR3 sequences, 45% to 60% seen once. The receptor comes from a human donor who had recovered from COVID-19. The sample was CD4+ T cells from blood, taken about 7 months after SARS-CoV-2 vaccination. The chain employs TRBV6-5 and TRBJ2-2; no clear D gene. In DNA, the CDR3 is TGTGCCAGCAGTTTGCACTACAACACCGGGGAGCTGTTTTTT. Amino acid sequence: CASSLHYNTGELFF.